This is a list of T cell receptor beta chains from one sample in a study of blood T cell repertoires in COVID-19. TCRdb keeps only in-frame clones here, not all; method: immunoSEQ multiplex PCR. The sample lists approximately 69,000 clones, roughly 85% occurring once. The specimen sequenced was peripheral blood. These receptor sequences come from an elderly woman with acute or convalescent COVID-19. Both conserved end residues are part of each CDR3. Each record gives: clone size, V gene, J gene, D gene, CDR3 DNA, CDR3 protein. A D gene is named only where the DNA matches it firmly. Expanded clones get a size class; other rows say once, few or many, or leave the size out.

>NA|TRBV15|TRBJ2-1|TRBD2
TGTGCCACCGAACCTAGCGGATACAATGAGCAGTTCTTC
CATEPSGYNEQFF
>NA|TRBV3-1/TRBV3-2|TRBJ1-2|TRBD1
TGTGCCAGCAGCCACGGGACAGGGGGTAACTATGGCTACACCTTC
CASSHGTGGNYGYTF
>NA|TRBV6-5|TRBJ2-7|TRBD1
TGTGCCAGCTCTGGGACAGGGATGTTCGAGCAGTACTTC
CASSGTGMFEQYF
>NA|TRBV7-8|TRBJ2-1|NA
TGTGCCAGCAGCGAAAAGGACTTTTACAATGAGCAGTTCTTC
CASSEKDFYNEQFF
>NA|TRBV6-5|TRBJ1-4|NA
TGTGCCAGCAAAATGGGCCTTAATGAAAAACTGTTTTTT
CASKMGLNEKLFF
>NA|TRBV7-9|TRBJ1-2|TRBD1
TGTGCCAGCAGCTCCCCCCCGGGACAGGGAGGAGGCTACACCTTC
CASSSPPGQGGGYTF
>NA|TRBV12-3/TRBV12-4|TRBJ1-3|NA
TGTGCCAGCAGTCGGAGGGGAAACACCATATATTTT
CASSRRGNTIYF
>few|TRBV7-8|TRBJ1-1|NA
TGTGCCAGCAGCCGGGACACAACGAACACTGAAGCTTTCTTT
CASSRDTTNTEAFF
>NA|TRBV3-1/TRBV3-2|TRBJ1-5|NA
TGTGCCAGCAGCCAAGATACGGGGGGCAATCAGCCCCAGCATTTT
CASSQDTGGNQPQHF
>many|TRBV30|TRBJ2-1|TRBD2
TGTGCCTGGAGTGGTGTAGCGGGGGGGCAGTTCTTC
CAWSGVAGGQFF
>NA|TRBV6-5|TRBJ2-7|NA
TGTGCCAGCACGAGCGGGCTCACCTACGAGCAGTACTTC
CASTSGLTYEQYF
>NA|TRBV5-4|TRBJ1-2|TRBD1
TGTGCCAGCAGCTTGGGGGACAGGGCCTATGGCTACACCTTC
CASSLGDRAYGYTF
>NA|TRBV11-3|TRBJ1-1|TRBD1
TGTGCCAGCAGCTTTACAGGGGCTAGGGGGACTGAAGCTTTCTTT
CASSFTGARGTEAFF
>NA|TRBV7-9|TRBJ2-5|NA
TGTGCCAGCAGCGTTATCCAAGAGACCCAGTACTTC
CASSVIQETQYF
>NA|TRBV27|TRBJ1-1|TRBD1
TGTGCCAGCAGTTCCGGACAGGGGGGGATGAACACTGAAGCTTTCTTT
CASSSGQGGMNTEAFF
>NA|TRBV7-9|TRBJ2-1|TRBD2
TGTGCCAGCAGCTCCCCGGGACTAGCGACCGTCACTGAGCAGTTCTTC
CASSSPGLATVTEQFF
>few|TRBV7-9|TRBJ1-4|NA
TGTGCCAGCAGCTTATCCCAGGGAGAAAAACTGTTTTTT
CASSLSQGEKLFF
>NA|TRBV29-1|TRBJ1-5|NA
TGCAGCGTTTCCGGCAGTCCAGGGACAAGCAATCAGCCCCAGCATTTT
CSVSGSPGTSNQPQHF
>NA|TRBV4-1|TRBJ1-6|TRBD1
TGCGCCAGCAGCCAAGTGACAGGGTATTCACCCCTCCACTTT
CASSQVTGYSPLHF
>NA|TRBV18|TRBJ1-1|TRBD1
TGTGCCAGCTCACCCAGTACAGGGGGCGCGCCTGAAGCTTTCTTT
CASSPSTGGAPEAFF
>NA|TRBV6-5|TRBJ2-7|TRBD1
TGTGCCAGCCTCCAGGTGGACAGGCCCTACGAGCAGTACTTC
CASLQVDRPYEQYF
>NA|TRBV5-1|TRBJ1-4|NA
TGCGCCAGCAGCGCCGACAGTGCAACTAATGAAAAACTGTTTTTT
CASSADSATNEKLFF
>once|TRBV18|TRBJ2-3|TRBD2
TGTGCCAGCTCACCAGCGGGGGAGGCTTTAGCTACGCAGTATTTT
CASSPAGEALATQYF
>NA|TRBV9|TRBJ2-5|TRBD2
TGTGCCAGCAGCGTAGCTCAGCGGGGAGGGTACCAAGAGACCCAGTACTTC
CASSVAQRGGYQETQYF
>few|TRBV9|TRBJ1-2|TRBD1
TGTGCCAGCAGCTTGCACCGGGACAGCCTCTATGGCTACACCTTC
CASSLHRDSLYGYTF
>NA|TRBV3-1/TRBV3-2|TRBJ1-4|NA
TGTGCCAGCAGCCAAGGGTTCGGTGCAACTAATGAAAAACTGTTTTTT
CASSQGFGATNEKLFF
>few|TRBV27|TRBJ2-7|TRBD1
TGTGCCAGCAGTTCGACAGGGGGCCCCCACGAGCAGTACTTC
CASSSTGGPHEQYF
>NA|TRBV24-1|TRBJ2-3|TRBD1
TGTGCCACCAGTGACGTGGACAGGCATACGCAGTATTTT
CATSDVDRHTQYF
>NA|TRBV24-1|TRBJ2-1|TRBD1
TGTGCCACCAGTGATCCGGGACAGGGGGCCGACAATGAGCAGTTCTTC
CATSDPGQGADNEQFF
>NA|TRBV5-5|TRBJ1-2|TRBD1
TGTGCCAGCAGCTCTCCGGGACAGTACTATGGCTACACCTTC
CASSSPGQYYGYTF
>once|TRBV24-1|TRBJ2-7|NA
TGTGCCACCAGAGACCAGGGCTCCTACGAGCAGTACTTC
CATRDQGSYEQYF
>NA|TRBV2|TRBJ2-5|NA
TGTGCCAGCAGTGAAGCGCAAGGGGTGGGGACCCAGTACTTC
CASSEAQGVGTQYF
>NA|TRBV18|TRBJ1-1|NA
TGTGCCAGCTCAAAAGCGACAGCCCAGGGGACTGAAGCTTTCTTT
CASSKATAQGTEAFF
>NA|TRBV18|TRBJ1-2|NA
TGTGCCAGCTCACCCCGGGCGGGGGCACGGGGCTACACCTTC
CASSPRAGARGYTF
>few|TRBV5-6|TRBJ1-2|TRBD1
TGTGCCAGCAGCTCACGGGGGACAGGCGGCCCAATCTATGGCTACACCTTC
CASSSRGTGGPIYGYTF
>NA|TRBV5-4|TRBJ1-1|TRBD1
TGTGCCAGCAGCTTACAGGGGATGAACACTGAAGCTTTCTTT
CASSLQGMNTEAFF
>NA|TRBV4-2|TRBJ2-5|TRBD2
TGTGCCAGCAGCCAATCTGTAGCGGGGGGCGCAGGGGAGACCCAGTACTTC
CASSQSVAGGAGETQYF
>NA|TRBV5-6|TRBJ1-1|NA
TGTGCCAGCAGCGCTGGGGCCAAAGCTTTCTTT
CASSAGAKAFF
>few|TRBV5-1|TRBJ2-2|NA
TGCGCCAGCAGCTTGACAGGGAACACCGGGGAGCTGTTTTTT
CASSLTGNTGELFF
>NA|TRBV5-1|TRBJ2-7|TRBD1
TGCGCCAGCAGCGCAACCAGGGGGCACTACGAGCAGTACTTC
CASSATRGHYEQYF
>NA|TRBV30|TRBJ2-1|TRBD2
TGTGCCTGGAGATCCCTGTTCGAAGCTAGCGGCAATGAGCAGTTCTTC
CAWRSLFEASGNEQFF
>NA|TRBV7-8|TRBJ1-2|NA
TGTGCCAGCAGCCCCACGAGGACAGCTTCACCTAACTATGGCTACACCTTC
CASSPTRTASPNYGYTF
>NA|TRBV27|TRBJ1-1|NA
TGTGCCAGCAAGGGGATCAGGGTTGGTGACACTGAAGCTTTCTTT
CASKGIRVGDTEAFF
>NA|TRBV6-5|TRBJ2-1|TRBD2
TGTGCCAGCATGAGAGCGGGAAACGCATACAATGAGCAGTTCTTC
CASMRAGNAYNEQFF
>NA|TRBV9|TRBJ2-6|NA
TGTGCCAGCACCCCCGGGGAAACTGGGGCCAACGTCCTGACTTTC
CASTPGETGANVLTF
>NA|TRBV3-1/TRBV3-2|TRBJ1-1|NA
TGTGCCAGCAGCCCCGGACGGGCCAGGGCTGAAGCTTTCTTT
CASSPGRARAEAFF
>NA|TRBV2|TRBJ2-7|NA
TGTGCCGGAAACGGGACTCCGCTTGGGGAGCAGTACTTC
CAGNGTPLGEQYF